This TCR beta chain was profiled in a study of shared clonotypes between healthy human individuals. The wider study: Each donor's CD8 memory used one plate, CD8 naive two, each CD4 subset three. Overall study findings and caveats: Relative to their counterparts shared across all four donors, non-shared clonotypes exhibited diminished generation probabilities. Clonotype sharing levels among donors were expected to vary with sequencing depth.

Method: immunoSEQ multiplex PCR; TCRdb's copy keeps in-frame clones and lacks some. There are around 990,000 clones in the sample; around three quarters occur only once, and over 0.8% lies in the top ten. Concerning this clone: Its antigen is not known.

Sequencing input: memory CD4+ T cells from PBMCs. Subset described: CD45RA-negative fraction. The receptor comes from a man aged 18 to 29 in good health. Some clones in this sample may be carry-over from other donors' samples.

The CDR3 region is CSARSGGQYGYTF. CDR3 sequence (DNA): TGCAGCGCTCGTTCGGGGGGGCAATATGGCTACACCTTC. This chain links TRBV29-1 with TRBJ1-2, with D possibly being TRBD1 (6 bases). CDR1 and CDR2 from the germline V gene are SQVTM and ANQGSEA. Trimming stripped 7 bases from V and 5 bases from J, with 17 bases between. The CDR3 consists of 13 residues.